The clone carrying this T cell receptor (beta chain) was found many times. Antigen specificity is unknown. This record comes from a study of tumor-infiltrating lymphocytes in primary liver carcinoma. From about 0.5 ug of total RNA, TCR beta-specific cDNA was reverse-transcribed using a constant-region primer. Slightly modified ARM-PCR, run as three nested multiplex PCR rounds, produced the TCR beta libraries. The first two PCR rounds used TRBV1-TRBV30 forward primers with a C-beta reverse primer, roughly 10 cycles each. In TCRdb, the multiplex PCR reads were re-called with MiXCR into one record per CDR3 protein. The table has approximately 99,000 distinct CDR3 sequences, around two thirds seen once; the top ten hold roughly 10%. The approximately 20-31 mg bulk tissue piece was not sorted before simultaneous RNA and DNA extraction. The patients carried chronic HBV infection and had received no treatment.

Broader study findings: Tumor-adjacent and tumor-blood pairs overlapped less than tumor region pairs did.

With V trimmed by 2 bases and J by 9 bases, 3 bases remained unmatched. From germline, CDR1 is GTSNPN and CDR2 SVGIG (reference sequence). The CDR3 covers 13 residues. This receptor was identified in a woman in her sixties with primary liver carcinoma and hepatitis B virus infection. Input material: liver tumor tissue from sampling region 5. Sample subset: tumor region T5, tumor centre. J is TRBJ1-6 and V is TRBV30; 8 nucleotides align to TRBD1. The CDR3 protein is CAWSPGQGSPLHF. CDR3 DNA: TGTGCCTGGAGTCCCGGACAGGGTTCACCCCTCCACTTT.